This TCR beta chain is drawn from a study of blood T cell repertoires in COVID-19. Turning to the study itself: Samples of COVID-19 (acute and convalescent) were obtained from the United States, Italy and Spain.

Everyone who took part was roughly 18 to 89 years old, and they came from some 23 US areas. Among Cohort 3 donors, those recovered had two negative PCRs, clearance, or symptom resolution. Original methodology: Researchers report that nucleated cell counts were estimated from reference gene primer amplification. Data came from immunoSEQ multiplex PCR; TCRdb stores just in-frame clones and leaves some out. V and J calls and clone size are as listed in that table; D and trimming were resolved from the DNA. Of under 200,000 clones in the sample, less than 90% were seen once. The CDR3 has 14 amino acids. V lost 6 bases to trimming and J lost 2 bases, with 13 bases between them. From germline, CDR1 is MNHEY and CDR2 SVGAGI.

The chain uses TRBV6-5 and TRBJ1-2; no clear D gene. Sequencing was carried out using PBMCs or T cells enriched from blood (not recorded which). The clonotype originates from a woman in her fifties or sixties who had recovered from COVID-19. CDR3 loop: CASSGFESNYGYTF. DNA of the CDR3: TGTGCCAGCAGCGGGTTCGAGAGCAACTATGGCTACACCTTC.